Sequencing of this T cell receptor beta chain was carried out in a study of T cell responses to AZD1222 COVID-19 vaccine. Points on this clone: No antigen is known for it.

Trimming stripped 4 bases from V and 8 bases from J, with 21 bases between. This CDR3 has 16 residues. Germline lookup yields CDR1 MGHRA and CDR2 YSYEKL. Study-wide points: Donors skewed white British and female; clonal diversity was possibly underestimated. Repertoires were collected only later (after the peak T cell response had occurred).

Assay: immunoSEQ multiplex PCR; the TCRdb copy retains only in-frame clones and omits some. Among approximately 100,000 clones listed, around 92% were seen once. The rearrangement uses TRBV4-1 and TRBJ2-1, with TRBD2 as a possible D gene (5 bases). The receptor was isolated from an adult in good health. Sequenced here: peripheral blood, sampled on day 0 of MenACWY control vaccination. The CDR3 here is CASSPHPQGRSDEQFF. The CDR3 region has the DNA TGCGCCAGCAGCCCCCATCCCCAAGGGAGAAGCGATGAGCAGTTCTTC.